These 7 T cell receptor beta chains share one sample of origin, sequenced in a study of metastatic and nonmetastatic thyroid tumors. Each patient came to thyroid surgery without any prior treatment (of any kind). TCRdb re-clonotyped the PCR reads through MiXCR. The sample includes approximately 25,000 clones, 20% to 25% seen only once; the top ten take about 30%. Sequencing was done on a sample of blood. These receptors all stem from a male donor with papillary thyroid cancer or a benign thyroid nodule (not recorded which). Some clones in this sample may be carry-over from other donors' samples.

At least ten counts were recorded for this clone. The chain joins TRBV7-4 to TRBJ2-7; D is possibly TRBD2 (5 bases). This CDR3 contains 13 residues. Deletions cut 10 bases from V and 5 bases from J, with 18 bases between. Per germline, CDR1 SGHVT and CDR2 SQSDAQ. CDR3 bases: TGTGCCAAGGAGAGGGTCCCTCACAACGAGCAGTACTTC. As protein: CAKERVPHNEQYF.

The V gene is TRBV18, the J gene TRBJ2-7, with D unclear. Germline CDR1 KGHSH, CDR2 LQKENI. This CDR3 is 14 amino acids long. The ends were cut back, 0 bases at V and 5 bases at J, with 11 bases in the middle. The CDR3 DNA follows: TGTGCCAGCTCACCACCAGGGATGAGCGACGAGCAGTACTTC. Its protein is CASSPPGMSDEQYF. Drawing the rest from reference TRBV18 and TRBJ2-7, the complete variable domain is NAGVMQNPRHLVRRRGQEARLRCSPMKGHSHVYWYRQLPEEGLKFMVYLQKENIIDESGMPKERFSAEFPKEGPSILRIQQVVRGDSAAYFCASSPPGMSDEQYFGPGTRLTVT.

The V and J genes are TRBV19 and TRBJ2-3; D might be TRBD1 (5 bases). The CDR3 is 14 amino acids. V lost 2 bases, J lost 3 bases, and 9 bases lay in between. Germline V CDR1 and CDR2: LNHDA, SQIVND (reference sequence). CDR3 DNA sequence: TGTGCCAGTAGTATACAGGGTTGGACAGATACGCAGTATTTT. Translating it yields CASSIQGWTDTQYF.

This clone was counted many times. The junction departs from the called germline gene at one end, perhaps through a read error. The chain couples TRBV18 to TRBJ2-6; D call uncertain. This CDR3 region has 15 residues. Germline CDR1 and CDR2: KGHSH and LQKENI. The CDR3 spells CASSPRSSGANVLTF. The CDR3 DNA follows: TGTGCCAGCTCTCCACGGTCCTCTGGGGCCAACGTCCTGACTTTC.

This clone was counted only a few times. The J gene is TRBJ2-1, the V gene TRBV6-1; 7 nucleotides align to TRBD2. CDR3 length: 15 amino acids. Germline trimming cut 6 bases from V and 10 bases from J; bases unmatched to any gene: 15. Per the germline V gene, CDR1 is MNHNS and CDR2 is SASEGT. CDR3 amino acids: CASSRGGGGVREQFF. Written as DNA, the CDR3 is TGTGCCAGCAGCCGGGGAGGTGGGGGGGTTCGGGAGCAGTTCTTC.

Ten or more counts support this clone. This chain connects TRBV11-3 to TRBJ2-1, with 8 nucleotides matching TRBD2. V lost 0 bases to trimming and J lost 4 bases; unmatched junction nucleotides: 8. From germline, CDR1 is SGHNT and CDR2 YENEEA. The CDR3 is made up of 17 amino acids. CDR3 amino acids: CASSLDKRGPKYNEQFF. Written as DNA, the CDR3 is TGTGCCAGCAGCTTAGATAAGCGGGGGCCTAAATACAATGAGCAGTTCTTC.

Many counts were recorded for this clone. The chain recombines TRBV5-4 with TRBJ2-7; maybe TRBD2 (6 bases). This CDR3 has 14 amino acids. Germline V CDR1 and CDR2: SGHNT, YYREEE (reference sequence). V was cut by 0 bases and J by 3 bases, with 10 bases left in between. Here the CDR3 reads CASSLGGGSYEQYF. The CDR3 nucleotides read TGTGCCAGCAGCTTGGGTGGGGGGAGCTACGAGCAGTACTTC. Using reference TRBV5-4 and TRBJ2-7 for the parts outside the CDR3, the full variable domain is ETGVTQSPTHLIKTRGQQVTLRCSSQSGHNTVSWYQQALGQGPQFIFQYYREEENGRGNFPPRFSGLQFPNYSSELNVNALELDDSALYLCASSLGGGSYEQYFGPGTRLTVT.